A single T cell receptor (beta chain) is shown here with its context. This sample stems from a study of technical replicates of blood from a few donors. Here immunoSEQ multiplex PCR was the method, and the copy in TCRdb shows in-frame clones only, minus some. The table records 80,000 or so clones, about 96% of them present only once. J gave up 8 bases and V 4 bases, and 12 bases lay outside the gene matches. This CDR3 spans 16 amino acids. Germline CDR1 is MNHEY and CDR2 is SVGAGI. This TCR came from a human donor in good health. The chain carries TRBV6-5 and TRBJ2-1, with TRBD2 matching 9 bases. Sequenced sample: T cells isolated from PBMCs. The CDR3 DNA sequence: TGTGCCAGCAGTTTATCCCGGGCGGGGGGGCCGTATGAGCAGTTCTTC. Protein: CASSLSRAGGPYEQFF.